The rows below give T cell receptor beta chains drawn from one sample of a study of blood T cell repertoires in COVID-19. Clones were sequenced by immunoSEQ multiplex PCR, and TCRdb holds only the in-frame ones, with some missing. This table has around 310,000 clones, about nine tenths appearing once. Sequenced input: peripheral blood. All receptors derive from a woman aged 55-69 years with acute or convalescent COVID-19. CDR3s leave out the opening cysteine and the closing phenylalanine or tryptophan. D genes are given only for firm matches.

j_call	d_call	v_call	cdr3_aa
TRBJ1-2	TRBD1	TRBV29-1	SVGQGANLDTGYT
TRBJ2-7	NA	TRBV11-1	ASSLATGHSYEQY
TRBJ2-1	NA	TRBV21-1	ASSPPGDRDGDEQF
TRBJ2-1	TRBD2	TRBV28	ASSPGTRYYNEQF
TRBJ2-5	TRBD2	TRBV25-1	ASSEGSGRTVETQY
TRBJ1-2	TRBD1	TRBV2	ASSQLDRLQLT
TRBJ1-3	NA	TRBV15	ATSRDSRGGNTIY
TRBJ2-7	TRBD2	TRBV29-1	SVELRGSSYEQY
TRBJ2-5	NA	TRBV7-3	ASSPIGSRQETQY
TRBJ1-5	TRBD1	TRBV24-1	ATSDLGQGAQH
TRBJ2-5	TRBD1	TRBV18	ASSPRDRQETQY
TRBJ1-2	NA	TRBV28	ASSPQLLNYGYT
TRBJ1-1	NA	TRBV28	ASSIRGPGDTEAF
TRBJ2-7	TRBD1	TRBV18	ASSPGNRGREQY
TRBJ2-2	NA	TRBV5-4	ASSLAAREPGELF